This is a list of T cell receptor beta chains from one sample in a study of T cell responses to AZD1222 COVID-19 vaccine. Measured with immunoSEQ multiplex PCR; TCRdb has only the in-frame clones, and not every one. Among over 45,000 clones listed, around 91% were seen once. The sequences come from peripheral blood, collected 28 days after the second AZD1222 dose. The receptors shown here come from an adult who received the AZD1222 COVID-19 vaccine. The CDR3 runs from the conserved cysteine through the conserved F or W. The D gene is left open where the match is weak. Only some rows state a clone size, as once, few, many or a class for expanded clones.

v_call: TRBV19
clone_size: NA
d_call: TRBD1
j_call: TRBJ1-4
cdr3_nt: TGTGCCAGTAGTCCGGGACAGGGAACAACTAATGAAAAACTGTTTTTT
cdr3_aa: CASSPGQGTTNEKLFF

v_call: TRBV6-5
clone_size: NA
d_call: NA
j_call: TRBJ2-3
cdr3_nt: TGTGCCAGCAGTTACAATAGCGGAAATACGCAGTATTTT
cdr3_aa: CASSYNSGNTQYF

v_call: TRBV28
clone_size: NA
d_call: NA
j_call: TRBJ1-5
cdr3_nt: TGTGCCAGCAGTCCCCGAGCCTGGGGACACATCAATCAGCCCCAGCATTTT
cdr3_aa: CASSPRAWGHINQPQHF

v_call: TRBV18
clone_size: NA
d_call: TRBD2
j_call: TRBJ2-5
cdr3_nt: TGTGCCAGCTCACCCCCGATTAGTAGCGGGGGGGTCCTGTACCAAGAGACCCAGTACTTC
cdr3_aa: CASSPPISSGGVLYQETQYF

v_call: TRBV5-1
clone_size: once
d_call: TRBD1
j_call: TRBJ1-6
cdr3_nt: TGCGCCAGCAGCCGGACAGGGCCCGGCTCCTATAATTCACCCCTCCACTTT
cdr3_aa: CASSRTGPGSYNSPLHF

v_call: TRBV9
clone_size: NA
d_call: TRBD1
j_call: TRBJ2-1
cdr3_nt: TGTGCCAGCAGCGTAGTGGGACAGGGACAGTATGAGCAGTTCTTC
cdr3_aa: CASSVVGQGQYEQFF

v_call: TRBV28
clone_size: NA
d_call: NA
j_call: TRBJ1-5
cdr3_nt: TGTGCCAGCAGTCATAGCAATCAGCCCCAGCATTTT
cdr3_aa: CASSHSNQPQHF

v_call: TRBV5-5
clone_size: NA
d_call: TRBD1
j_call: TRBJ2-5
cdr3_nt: TGTGCCAGCAGCTTGGTTAGGGACAGCCCCATGACCCAGTACTTC
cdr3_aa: CASSLVRDSPMTQYF

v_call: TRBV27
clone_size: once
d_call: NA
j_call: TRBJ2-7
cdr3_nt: TGTGCCAGCAGTTTGGGCCGTTTCGGCTACGAGCAGTACTTC
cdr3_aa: CASSLGRFGYEQYF

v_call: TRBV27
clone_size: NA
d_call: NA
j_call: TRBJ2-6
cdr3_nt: TGTGCCAGCACCCCCGTGGGGGCGGGAGTACCTGGGGCCAACGTCCTGACTTTC
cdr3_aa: CASTPVGAGVPGANVLTF

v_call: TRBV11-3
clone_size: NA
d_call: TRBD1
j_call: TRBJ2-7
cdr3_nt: TGTGCCAGCAGCTTGACAGGGGTCGCCGAGCAGTACTTC
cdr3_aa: CASSLTGVAEQYF

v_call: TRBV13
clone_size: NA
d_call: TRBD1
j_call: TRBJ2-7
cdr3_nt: TGTGCCAGCAGCGCATACGGACAGGCCTTCTACGAGCAGTACTTC
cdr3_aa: CASSAYGQAFYEQYF

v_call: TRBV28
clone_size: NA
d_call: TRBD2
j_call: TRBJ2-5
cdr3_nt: TGTGCCAGCAGTTTACAAGGGACTAGCGGGAGCGCGTATGGGGAGACCCAGTACTTC
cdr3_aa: CASSLQGTSGSAYGETQYF

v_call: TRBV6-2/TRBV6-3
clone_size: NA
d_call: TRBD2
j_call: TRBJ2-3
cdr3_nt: TGTGCCAGCAGTTACGGCGGGGGGGCGACAGATACGCAGTATTTT
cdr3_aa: CASSYGGGATDTQYF

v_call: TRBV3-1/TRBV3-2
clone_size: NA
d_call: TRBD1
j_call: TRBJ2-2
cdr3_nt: TGTGCCAGCAGCCCTCGGGACAGGGACACCGGGGAGCTGTTTTTT
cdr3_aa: CASSPRDRDTGELFF

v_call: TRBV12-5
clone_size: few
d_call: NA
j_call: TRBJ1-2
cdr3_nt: TGTGCTAGTGGTTTGGTACTATATGGGACTCAATATGGCTACACCTTC
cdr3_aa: CASGLVLYGTQYGYTF

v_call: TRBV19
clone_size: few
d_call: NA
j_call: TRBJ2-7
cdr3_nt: TGTGCCAGTAGTACATTGTTAGGGTCCGAGCAGTACTTC
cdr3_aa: CASSTLLGSEQYF

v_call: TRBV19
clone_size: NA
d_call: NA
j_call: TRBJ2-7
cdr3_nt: TGTGCCAGTAGTATGGTAGGGGGGACTGGCTCCTACGAGCAGTACTTC
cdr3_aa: CASSMVGGTGSYEQYF

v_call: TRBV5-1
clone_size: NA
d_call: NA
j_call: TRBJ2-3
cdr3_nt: TGCGCCAGCAGCTTGCAGACAGCAGTCACAGATACGCAGTATTTT
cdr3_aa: CASSLQTAVTDTQYF

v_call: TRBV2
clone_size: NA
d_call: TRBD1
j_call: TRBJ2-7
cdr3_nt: TGTGCCAGCAGGCCGGACAGGGTCCGGACCTACGAGCAGTACTTC
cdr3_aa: CASRPDRVRTYEQYF

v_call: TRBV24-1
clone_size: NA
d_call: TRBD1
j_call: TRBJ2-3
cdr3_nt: TGTGCCACCAGTACCCCAAATGCCGGGACAGGGGGCGCAGATACGCAGTATTTT
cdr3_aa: CATSTPNAGTGGADTQYF

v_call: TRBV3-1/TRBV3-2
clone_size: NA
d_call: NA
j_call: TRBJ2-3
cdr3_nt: TGTGCCAGCAGCCCCACCGTCCTAGGGGATACGCAGTATTTT
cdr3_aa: CASSPTVLGDTQYF

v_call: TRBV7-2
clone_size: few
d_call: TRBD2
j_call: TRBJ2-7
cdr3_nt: TGTGCCAGCAGTTCCCGACTAGCGGGTGTGGGCGAGCAGTACTTC
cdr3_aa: CASSSRLAGVGEQYF

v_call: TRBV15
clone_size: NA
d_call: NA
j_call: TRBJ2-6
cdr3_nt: TGTGCCACCAGCGGGAGCTCGGGCTCTGGGGCCAACGTCCTGACTTTC
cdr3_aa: CATSGSSGSGANVLTF

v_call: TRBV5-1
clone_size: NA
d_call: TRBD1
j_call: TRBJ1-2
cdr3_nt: TGCGCCAGCAGCCCTGGGGACAGGGTAAACTATGGCTACACCTTC
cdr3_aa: CASSPGDRVNYGYTF

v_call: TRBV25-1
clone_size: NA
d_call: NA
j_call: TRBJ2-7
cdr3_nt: TGTGCCAGCACCGGACCGGCCTTTGTTGACGAGCAGTACTTC
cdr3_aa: CASTGPAFVDEQYF

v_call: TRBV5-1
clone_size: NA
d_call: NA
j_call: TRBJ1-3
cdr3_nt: TGCGCCAGCAGCTTGGAGACAGGCGGAAACACCATATATTTT
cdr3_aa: CASSLETGGNTIYF

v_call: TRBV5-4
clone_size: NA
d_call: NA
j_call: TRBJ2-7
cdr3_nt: TGTGCCAGCAGCCCGGAGGGCTGGGAGGAAATGAAGTACTTC
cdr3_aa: CASSPEGWEEMKYF

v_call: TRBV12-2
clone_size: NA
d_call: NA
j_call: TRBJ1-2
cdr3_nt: TGTGCAAGTCGCGTGGGGGGCCCATTGAACTATGGCTACACCTTC
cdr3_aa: CASRVGGPLNYGYTF

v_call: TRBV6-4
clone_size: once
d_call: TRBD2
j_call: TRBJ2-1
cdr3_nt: TGTGCCAGCAGTGCCACGCCTAGCGGGATGAATGAGCAGTTCTTC
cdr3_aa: CASSATPSGMNEQFF

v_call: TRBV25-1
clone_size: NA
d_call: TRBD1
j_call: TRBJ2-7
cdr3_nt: TGTGCCAGCAGTGGATGGGACAGAAGCTCCTACGAGCAGTACTTC
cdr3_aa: CASSGWDRSSYEQYF

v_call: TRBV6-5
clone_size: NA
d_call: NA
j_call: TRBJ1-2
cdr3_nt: TGTGCCAGCAGCCTAGAATATGCTGCAAACTATGGCTACACCTTC
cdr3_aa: CASSLEYAANYGYTF

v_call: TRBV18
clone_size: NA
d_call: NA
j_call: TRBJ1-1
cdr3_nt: TGTGCCAGCTCACCGGGGGATACTGAAGCTTTCTTT
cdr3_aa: CASSPGDTEAFF

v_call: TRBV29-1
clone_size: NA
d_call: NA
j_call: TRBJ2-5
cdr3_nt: TGCAGCGTTGCAATGACAGGAGCCCAGGGGGAGACCCAGTACTTC
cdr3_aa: CSVAMTGAQGETQYF

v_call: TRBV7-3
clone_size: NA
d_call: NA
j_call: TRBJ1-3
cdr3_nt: TGTGCCAGCAGCCCCCAGGCCGGAAACACCATATATTTT
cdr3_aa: CASSPQAGNTIYF

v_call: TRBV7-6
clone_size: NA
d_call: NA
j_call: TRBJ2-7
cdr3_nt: TGTGCCAGCAGCTTAGAACGGGACTACGAGCAGTACTTC
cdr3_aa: CASSLERDYEQYF

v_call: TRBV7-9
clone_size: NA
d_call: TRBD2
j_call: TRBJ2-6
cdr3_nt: TGTGCCATCGACAAGACTAGCGGGATCTATGGGGCCAACGTCCTGACTTTC
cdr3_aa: CAIDKTSGIYGANVLTF

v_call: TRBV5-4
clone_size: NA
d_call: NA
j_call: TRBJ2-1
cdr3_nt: TGTGCCAGCAGTCCCGCCGGAGCGGGCCGCAGGGGTGAGCAGTTCTTC
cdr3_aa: CASSPAGAGRRGEQFF

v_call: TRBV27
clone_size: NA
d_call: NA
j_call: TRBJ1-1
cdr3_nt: TGTGCCAGCAGTTTCACGGGAGTTGACACTGAAGCTTTCTTT
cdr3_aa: CASSFTGVDTEAFF

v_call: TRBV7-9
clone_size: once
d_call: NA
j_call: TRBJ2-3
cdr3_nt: TGTGCCAGCAGCTTACCTAGGAATACGCAGTATTTT
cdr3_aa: CASSLPRNTQYF

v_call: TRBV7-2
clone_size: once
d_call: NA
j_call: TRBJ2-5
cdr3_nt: TGTGCCAGCAGCTTAATGGGGCAGGGGAGAGAGACCCAGTACTTC
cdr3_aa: CASSLMGQGRETQYF

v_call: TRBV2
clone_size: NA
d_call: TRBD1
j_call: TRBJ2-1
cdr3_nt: TGTGCCAGCAGTGGACTGACAGGGTACAATGAGCAGTTCTTC
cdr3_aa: CASSGLTGYNEQFF

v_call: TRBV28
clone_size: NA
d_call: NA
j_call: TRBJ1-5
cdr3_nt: TGTGCCAGCACAGATCCAGGACGGTTAAATCAGCCCCAGCATTTT
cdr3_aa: CASTDPGRLNQPQHF

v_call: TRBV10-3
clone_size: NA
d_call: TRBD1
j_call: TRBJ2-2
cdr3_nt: TGTGCCATCACCCGGGACAGAGGCACCGGGGAGCTGTTTTTT
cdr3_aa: CAITRDRGTGELFF

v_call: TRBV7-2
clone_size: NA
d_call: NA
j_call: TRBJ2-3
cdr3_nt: TGTGCCAGCAGCTTAGAAGCGACAGATACGCAGTATTTT
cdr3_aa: CASSLEATDTQYF

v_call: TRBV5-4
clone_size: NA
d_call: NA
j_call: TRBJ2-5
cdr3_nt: TGTGCCAGCAGCGTAAGTGGGGAGACCCAGTACTTC
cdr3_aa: CASSVSGETQYF

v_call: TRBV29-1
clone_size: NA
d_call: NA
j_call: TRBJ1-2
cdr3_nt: TGCAGCGCTGTACAGGGCGATGGCTACACCTTC
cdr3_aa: CSAVQGDGYTF

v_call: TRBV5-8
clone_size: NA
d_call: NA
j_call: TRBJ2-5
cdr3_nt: TGTGCCAGCAGCTTGGAGGCAGGGCCGGAGACCCAGTACTTC
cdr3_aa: CASSLEAGPETQYF

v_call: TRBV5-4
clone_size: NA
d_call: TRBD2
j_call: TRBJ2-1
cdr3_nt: TGTGCCAGCAGCTTAGGACTAGCGGGGGATAATGAGCAGTTCTTC
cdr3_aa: CASSLGLAGDNEQFF

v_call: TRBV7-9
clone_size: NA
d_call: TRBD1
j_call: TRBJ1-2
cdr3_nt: TGTGCCAGCAGCTTGACCGGGACAGGCGTCCGTGATGGCTACACCTTC
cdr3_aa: CASSLTGTGVRDGYTF

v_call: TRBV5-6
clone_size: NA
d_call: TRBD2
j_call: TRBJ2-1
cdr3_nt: TGTGCCAGCAGCTTGGCCTCGGCTAGCGGGGGGGCGGTTTATGATGAGCAGTTCTTC
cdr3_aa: CASSLASASGGAVYDEQFF

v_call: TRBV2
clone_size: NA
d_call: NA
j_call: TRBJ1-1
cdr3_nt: TGTGCCAGCAGTGGGGGGCTCATGAACACTGAAGCTTTCTTT
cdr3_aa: CASSGGLMNTEAFF

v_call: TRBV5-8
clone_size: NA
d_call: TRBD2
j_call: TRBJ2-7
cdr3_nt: TGTGCCAGCACCTTGGGACTAGCGGGAGAGCAGTACTTC
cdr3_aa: CASTLGLAGEQYF

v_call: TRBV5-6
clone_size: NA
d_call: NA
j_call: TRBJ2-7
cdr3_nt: TGTGCCAGCAGCTCAACAGTCGGGCAGTACTTC
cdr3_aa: CASSSTVGQYF

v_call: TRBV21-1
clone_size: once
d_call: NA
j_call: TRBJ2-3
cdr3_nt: TGTGCCAGCAGCTGCCGATGGGGGACTAGCGGGCGCTCAGATACGCAGTATTTT
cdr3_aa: CASSCRWGTSGRSDTQYF

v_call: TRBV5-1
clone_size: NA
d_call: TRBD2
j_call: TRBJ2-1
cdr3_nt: TGCGCCAGCAGCGGGACTAGCGGGGGAGAGCAGTTCTTC
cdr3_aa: CASSGTSGGEQFF

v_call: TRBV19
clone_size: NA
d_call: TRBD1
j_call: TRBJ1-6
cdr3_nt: TGTGCCAGTAGGGAGACAGGGTCTTGGAATTCACCCCTCCACTTT
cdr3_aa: CASRETGSWNSPLHF

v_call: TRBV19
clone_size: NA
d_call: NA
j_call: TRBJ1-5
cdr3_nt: TGTGCCAGTAGACTAGACAGCAATCAGCCCCAGCATTTT
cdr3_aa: CASRLDSNQPQHF

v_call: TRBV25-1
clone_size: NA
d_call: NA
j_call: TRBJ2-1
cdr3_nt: TGTGCCAGCAGTGAGGACAGTTACAATGAGCAGTTCTTC
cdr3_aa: CASSEDSYNEQFF